The 7 T cell receptor beta chains in this list originate from one sample, sequenced in a study of monozygotic twins with inflammatory bowel disease (dated by TCRdb to between 2018 and 2020). The protocol used for the library was 5' RACE. TCRdb records Illumina HiSeq 2500 as the sequencer. TCRdb reanalyzed the reads, keeping one entry per CDR3 protein sequence and omitting DNA. The table of this sample itemizes 400,000 or so distinct CDR3 sequences. Around 2.4% of the sample is in the top ten clones. Sequenced: blood. These receptors all come from a human donor with ulcerative colitis or Crohn's disease, or a healthy co-twin of an affected twin (not recorded which).

The V and J genes are TRBV6-2 or TRBV6-3 and TRBJ2-1; the TRBD2 assignment by TCRdb is unverifiable without DNA. The CDR3 runs 17 residues. Germline V gene sequence: CDR1 MNHEY, CDR2 SVGEGT. CDR3 region: CASSYSKLLAGGPVQFF.

This rearrangement joins TRBV18 to TRBJ2-2; TCRdb outputs TRBD2, but without DNA this stays unchecked. The germline V gene has CDR1 KGHSH and CDR2 LQKENI. The CDR3 length is 15 residues. The CDR3 here is CASSPQQRETGELFF.

This sequence joins TRBV4-1 and TRBJ2-7; lacking DNA, the TRBD1 call made by TCRdb goes unchecked. This CDR3 comprises 17 residues. The V gene's germline CDR1 is MGHRA and CDR2 YSYEKL. CDR3: CASSSLYRQGAFYEQYF.

This rearrangement joins TRBV7-6 to TRBJ2-3; TCRdb's D gene call, TRBD2, goes unchecked for lack of DNA. This CDR3 has 15 residues. Germline V gene sequence: CDR1 SGHVS, CDR2 FNYEAQ. CDR3 protein: CASSYGLAYADTQYF.

V usage is TRBV12-1 and J usage is TRBJ1-1; the D call from TCRdb, TRBD1, cannot be confirmed without DNA. TRBV12-1 represents a pseudogene. The CDR3 is 14 amino acids. CDR3 in amino acids: CASSFDGPGTEAFF.

The chain couples TRBV20-1 to TRBJ2-1; the TCRdb call, TRBD2, lacks DNA for checking. The V gene's germline CDR1 is DFQATT and CDR2 SNEGSKA (reference sequence). The CDR3 spans 15 residues. The CDR3 loop is CSGTSVASGRDEQFF.

The chain carries TRBV9 and TRBJ1-6; the D call of TRBD1 rests on TCRdb alone, since no DNA is present to check it. CDR3 length: 14 amino acids. Germline V gene lookup returns CDR1 SGDLS and CDR2 YYNGEE. CDR3 protein: CASSVADTALALHF.